Below are 2 T cell receptor beta chains sequenced from a single sample in a study of T cell repertoires in cytomegalovirus infection. Each CDR3 protein is one row after TCRdb ran MiXCR on the reads. The sample records 600,000 to 800,000 distinct CDR3 sequences, roughly a quarter being singletons. Sequencing was performed on CD8+ T cells from PBMCs. These receptors came from a human donor in good health (CMV status not recorded). Some clones in this sample may be carry-over from other donors' samples.

The V gene is TRBV10-1, the J gene TRBJ1-1; D remains unclear. The ends were cut back, 3 bases at V and 1 base at J, with 15 bases in the middle. Germline V gives CDR1 WNHNN, CDR2 SYGVQD (reference sequence). This CDR3 has 16 amino acids. CDR3 in DNA: TGCGCCAGCAGTGATCCGCGTATGAAGGGGAACACTGAAGCTTTCTTT. It translates to CASSDPRMKGNTEAFF.

The sample holds a few counts of this clonotype. This chain connects TRBV24-1 to TRBJ1-1; maybe TRBD1 (6 bases). Trimming cost V 6 bases and J 7 bases, with 11 bases left between them. Germline V gene lookup returns CDR1 KGHDR and CDR2 SFDVKD. The CDR3 runs to 12 residues. Written as DNA, the CDR3 is TGTGCCACCAGTCAGAGGGGGGGTGAAGCTTTCTTT. Protein sequence: CATSQRGGEAFF.